These 28 T cell receptor beta chains originate from one sample sequenced in a study of blood T cells in healthy people across ages. A second PCR of 7 to 11 cycles used a sample-barcoded 5' primer and a J-beta primer mix. TCRdb passed the 5' RACE reads through MiXCR, listing each CDR3 protein once. The data contain roughly 1.9 million distinct CDR3 sequences, about 39% of them seen just once; the ten biggest clones take up 23%. Input material: blood. Receptors were obtained from a human donor in good health.

The genes are TRBV20-1 and TRBJ1-5, with D perhaps matching TRBD1 (5 bases). The germline V and J ends were trimmed by 3 bases and 6 bases, with 15 bases remaining between them. The CDR3 is made up of 14 amino acids. Looked up from germline, CDR1 is DFQATT and CDR2 is SNEGSKA (reference sequence). CDR3 DNA: TGCAGTGCTAGGGACCCCAGGGCCGGTCAGCCCCAGCATTTT. It is translated as CSARDPRAGQPQHF.

J is TRBJ2-1 and V is TRBV9; TRBD2 matches at 8 bases. The germline CDR1 and CDR2 sequences are SGDLS and YYNGEE. The CDR3 covers 16 residues. Trimming at V came to 4 bases and at J to 2 bases, leaving 8 bases not matched to a gene. CDR3 sequence (DNA): TGTGCCAGCAGCTCCCCGGGGGGGGCTGCCTACAATGAGCAGTTCTTC. This translates into CASSSPGGAAYNEQFF.

The J gene is TRBJ2-5, the V gene TRBV20-1; 7 bases match TRBD1. The DNA end is a closer match to TRBJ2-7, so the J assignment may be wrong. The germline CDR1 and CDR2 sequences are DFQATT and SNEGSKA (reference sequence). This CDR3 region has 15 residues. The CDR3 spells CSAREEGGGPYEQYF. In nucleotides, the CDR3 is TGCAGTGCTAGAGAGGAAGGGGGCGGCCCCTACGAGCAGTACTTC.

This sequence joins TRBV7-2 and TRBJ1-5; D remains unclear. Trimming took 2 bases from V and 3 from J, leaving 8 bases between them. This CDR3 region has 14 residues. Germline CDR1 reads SGHTA; CDR2 reads FQGNSA. CDR3 DNA sequence: TGTGCCAGCAGCTTAAGACGGAACAATCAGCCCCAGCATTTT. Translating gives CASSLRRNNQPQHF.

J is TRBJ2-1 and V is TRBV20-1; 10 bases match TRBD2. Per the germline V gene, CDR1 is DFQATT and CDR2 is SNEGSKA (reference sequence). V lost 4 bases and J lost 6; bases outside the gene matches: 6. This CDR3 has 14 residues. The CDR3 protein is CSAIASGGLNEQFF. The CDR3 coding sequence is TGCAGTGCTATCGCTAGCGGGGGCCTCAATGAGCAGTTCTTC.

This clonotype was detected a few times. The gene calls are TRBV28 and TRBJ1-2, with TRBD1 as a possible D gene (6 bases). CDR1 MDHEN and CDR2 SYDVKM come from the germline V gene. V shed 8 bases and J shed 2 bases, with 12 bases lying between them. The CDR3 runs 13 residues. This CDR3 is CASFLGTNYGYTF. The CDR3 nucleotides are TGTGCCAGCTTCCTCGGGACAAACTATGGCTACACCTTC.

Turning to this clonotype: Mismatch with germline at one junction end may stem from a read error. The chain uses TRBV7-7 and TRBJ2-1; a possible D gene is TRBD2 (6 bases). CDR1 is SSHAT, CDR2 FNYEAQ, per germline (reference sequence). This CDR3 contains 15 residues. DNA of the CDR3: TGTGCTAGCACCTTAGACGGGACTTCTCAAAATGAGCAGTTCTTC. Translating gives CASTLDGTSQNEQFF.

The chain is built from TRBV6-6 and TRBJ1-4, with D perhaps matching TRBD1 (6 bases). The germline CDR1 and CDR2 sequences are MNHNY and SVGAGI (reference sequence). The CDR3 runs to 15 residues. V dropped 2 bases and J dropped 5 bases, with 12 bases sitting between them. In nucleotides, the CDR3 is TGTGCCAGCAGTTACCACAGGGTAGCCAATGAAAAACTGTTTTTT. Translated: CASSYHRVANEKLFF.

The chain is built from TRBV12-3 or TRBV12-4 and TRBJ2-7, with TRBD2 identical over 10 bases. The CDR3 is 15 amino acids. V shed 7 bases, J shed 3 bases, and the junction held 9 bases outside the gene matches. CDR3 DNA sequence: TGTGCCAGCATCACAGAGGGACTAGCGTACTACGAGCAGTACTTC. As protein: CASITEGLAYYEQYF.

As regards this clonotype: The junction departs from germline at one end; a sequencing error may be responsible. The V and J genes are TRBV29-1 and TRBJ2-3; 8 bases are a match to TRBD2. This CDR3 has 13 residues. The germline gives CDR1 SQVTM, CDR2 ANQGSEA. The CDR3 protein is CSSGTRYTGTQYF. CDR3 bases: TGCAGCTCCGGGACTAGATACACAGGTACGCAGTATTTT.

This clonotype has more than one count but fewer than ten. V gene TRBV28 combines with J gene TRBJ2-1; 9 bases line up with TRBD2. J gave up 9 bases and V 2 bases, and 8 bases lay outside the gene matches. Germline V gene sequence: CDR1 MDHEN, CDR2 SYDVKM. CDR3 length: 15 amino acids. Here the CDR3 DNA reads TGTGCCAGCAGTTTAATGGCTAGCGGGGTCTTTGAGCAGTTCTTC. It encodes CASSLMASGVFEQFF.

Regarding this clonotype: No conserved phenylalanine or tryptophan ends this CDR3, so it is likely a read error. It is unclear where the CDR3 begins or ends on the DNA, so no DNA is shown, and the CDR3 is as TCRdb lists it. The chain joins TRBV7-2 to TRBJ1-2; TRBD1 is taken as the D call from the table, unchecked against the DNA. Germline lookup yields CDR1 SGHTA and CDR2 FQGNSA. Inclusive of both ends, the CDR3 amounts to 15 amino acids. The CDR3 loop reads CASSPRDSPIGGYTC.

The rearrangement links TRBV29-1 to TRBJ2-5; TRBD1 aligns across 7 bases. Per germline, CDR1 SQVTM and CDR2 ANQGSEA. The CDR3 runs to 17 residues. Trimming cost V 4 bases and J 3 bases; bases outside gene matches: 17. The CDR3 here is CSVGGQHIQWSEETQYF. In DNA, the CDR3 is TGCAGCGTTGGGGGACAGCACATACAATGGTCGGAAGAGACCCAGTACTTC.

This clonotype occurred once. V gene TRBV24-1 combines with J gene TRBJ1-5, with D maybe TRBD1 (6 bases). The germline V gene has CDR1 KGHDR and CDR2 SFDVKD. Trimming took off 3 bases at V and 0 bases at J, with 14 bases between the two ends. CDR3 size: 17 residues. This CDR3 is CATSDIGTSSSNQPQHF. Here the CDR3 DNA reads TGTGCCACCAGTGATATCGGGACAAGCTCTAGCAATCAGCCCCAGCATTTT.

The chain links TRBV12-3 or TRBV12-4 to TRBJ2-7; D gene unclear. V shed 9 bases and J shed 0 bases, with 12 bases lying between them. This CDR3 region has 13 residues. CDR3 protein: CARNVDISYEQYF. CDR3 coding DNA: TGTGCCAGAAACGTCGACATCTCCTACGAGCAGTACTTC.

This clonotype turned up a few times. As DNA, the CDR3 is TGTGCCAGCAGCTTAACGGCAGGAGCTAGCAATCAGCCCCAGCATTTT. Translation: CASSLTAGASNQPQHF. The chain joins TRBV7-2 to TRBJ1-5; D unclear. The V and J ends lost 2 bases and 0 bases respectively, with 11 bases between them. The germline V gene has CDR1 SGHTA and CDR2 FQGNSA. This CDR3 region has 16 residues.

This chain uses TRBV4-2 with TRBJ1-2; 7 nucleotides agree with TRBD1. V lost 3 bases to trimming and J lost 4 bases; unmatched junction nucleotides: 20. The germline V gene has CDR1 LGHNA and CDR2 YNFKEQ. The CDR3 is 19 residues long. This CDR3 is CASSHLGGRGQPFFYGYTF. The CDR3 bases are TGTGCCAGCAGCCATCTTGGAGGAAGGGGACAGCCATTTTTCTATGGCTACACCTTC.

V gene TRBV20-1 combines with J gene TRBJ2-1, with D hard to call. V lost 5 bases to trimming and J lost 6 bases, with 11 bases between them. The germline CDR1 and CDR2 sequences are DFQATT and SNEGSKA (reference sequence). The CDR3 loop spans 12 amino acids. CDR3 DNA sequence: TGCAGTGCTGGAAATATGGGCAATGAGCAGTTCTTC. This translates into CSAGNMGNEQFF.

This clonotype appeared once. The rearrangement links TRBV4-3 to TRBJ2-3; 8 positions match TRBD2. J was trimmed by 8 bases and V by 0 bases; bases with no gene match: 4. The germline gives CDR1 LGHNA, CDR2 YSLEER. The CDR3 contains 14 residues. CDR3 sequence reads: CASSQDGGVRTQYF. Here the CDR3 DNA reads TGCGCCAGCAGCCAAGACGGGGGGGTGCGTACGCAGTATTTT.

Concerning this clonotype: One end of the junction does not line up with germline, which may come from a read error. The rearrangement links TRBV20-1 to TRBJ2-1, with D possibly TRBD2 on 7 matching bases. Germline V gene data show CDR1 as DFQATT and CDR2 as SNEGSKA (reference sequence). The CDR3 spans 13 residues. The CDR3: CRARDLGGLERFF. In DNA, the CDR3 is TGCAGGGCTAGAGATCTGGGGGGGCTTGAGCGGTTCTTC.

The chain uses TRBV24-1 and TRBJ2-2; 7 bases map to TRBD1. Germline CDR1 KGHDR, CDR2 SFDVKD. The CDR3 length is 15 residues. The V and J ends lost 4 bases and 5 bases, in that order; junction bases with no gene match: 6. The CDR3 bases are TGTGCCACCAGTGACCGTAAACAGGGGACCGGGGAGCTGTTTTTT. This codes for CATSDRKQGTGELFF.

V usage is TRBV25-1 and J usage is TRBJ2-1; TRBD1 matches 10 bases. CDR3 length equals 13 residues. The J segment lost 9 bases and the V segment lost 6 bases, leaving 5 bases of the junction unmatched. Germline CDR1 reads MGHDK; CDR2 reads SYGVNS. The CDR3 is CASRLTGGVEQFF. The CDR3 region has the DNA TGTGCCAGCAGACTGACAGGGGGCGTTGAGCAGTTCTTC.

The J gene is TRBJ2-7, the V gene TRBV9, with D perhaps being TRBD1 or TRBD2 (5 bases each). The J call is uncertain, as TRBJ2-5 better fits the DNA end. The germline V gene has CDR1 SGDLS and CDR2 YYNGEE. The CDR3 covers 17 residues. The CDR3: CASSSPAGSPRWETQYF. As DNA, the CDR3 is TGTGCCAGCAGCTCACCTGCAGGGAGCCCGAGGTGGGAGACCCAGTACTTC.

The CDR3 region has the DNA TGTGCCAGCAGCTTAGTTGCGATCTACGAGCAGTACTTC. Encoded protein: CASSLVAIYEQYF. This chain connects TRBV7-8 to TRBJ2-7; D ambiguous. The CDR3 covers 13 residues. The V gene's germline CDR1 is SGHVS and CDR2 FQNEAQ. Trimming pared 1 base from V and 3 bases from J, leaving 7 bases between.

The CDR3 loop is CSARDPGRYDNEQFF. As DNA, the CDR3 is TGCAGTGCTAGAGATCCCGGGCGTTACGACAATGAGCAGTTCTTC. This rearrangement joins TRBV20-1 to TRBJ2-1; D is undetermined. Germline CDR1 DFQATT, CDR2 SNEGSKA (reference sequence). The CDR3 consists of 15 residues. V was shortened by 0 bases and J by 5 bases, with 14 bases between the two germline ends.

The V and J genes are TRBV6-1 and TRBJ2-5, with 7 bases that match TRBD1. Losses at the gene ends were 6 bases for V and 7 bases for J; bases not matched to a gene: 11. Germline lookup yields CDR1 MNHNS and CDR2 SASEGT. This CDR3 is 14 amino acids long. CDR3 sequence reads: CASSQRDSPRTQYF. CDR3 DNA: TGTGCCAGCAGCCAAAGGGACAGCCCGCGGACCCAGTACTTC.

CDR3 amino acids: CASSLEANFYYEQYF. The CDR3 nucleotides are TGTGCCAGCAGCTTAGAGGCCAACTTCTACTACGAGCAGTACTTC. This rearrangement joins TRBV7-2 to TRBJ2-7; D not resolved. Germline CDR1 SGHTA, CDR2 FQGNSA. This CDR3 has 15 residues. Trimming left V 1 base short and J 3 bases short, with 13 bases between.

The chain joins TRBV6-1 to TRBJ1-4; 10 bases are shared with TRBD1. J gave up 7 bases and V 5 bases, and 7 bases lay outside the gene matches. The CDR3 is 15 residues long. Germline V gene lookup returns CDR1 MNHNS and CDR2 SASEGT. Here the CDR3 DNA reads TGTGCCAGCAGTCCTCGGACAGGGGGTACTGAAAAACTGTTTTTT. Amino acid sequence: CASSPRTGGTEKLFF.